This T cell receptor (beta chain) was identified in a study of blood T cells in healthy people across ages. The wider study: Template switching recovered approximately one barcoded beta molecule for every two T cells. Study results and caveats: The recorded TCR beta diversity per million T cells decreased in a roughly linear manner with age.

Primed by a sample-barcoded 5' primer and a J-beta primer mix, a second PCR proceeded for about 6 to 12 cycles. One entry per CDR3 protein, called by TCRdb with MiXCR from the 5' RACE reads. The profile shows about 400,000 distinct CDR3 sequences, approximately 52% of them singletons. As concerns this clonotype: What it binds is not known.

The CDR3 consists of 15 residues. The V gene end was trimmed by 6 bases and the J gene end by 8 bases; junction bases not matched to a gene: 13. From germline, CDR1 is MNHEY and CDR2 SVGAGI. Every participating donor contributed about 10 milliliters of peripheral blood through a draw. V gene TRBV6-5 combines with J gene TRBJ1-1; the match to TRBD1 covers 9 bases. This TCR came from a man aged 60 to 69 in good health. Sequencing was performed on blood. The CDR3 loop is CASRPNRGQFLEAFF. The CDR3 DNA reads TGTGCCAGCAGACCGAACAGGGGGCAGTTTCTAGAAGCTTTCTTT.